Listed here are 12 T cell receptor beta chains from one sample, sequenced in a study of radiation and T cells in renal cell carcinoma. Documented treatment: 15 Gy SBRT to primary tumor, nephrectomy 4 weeks later. Clones were sequenced by immunoSEQ multiplex PCR, and TCRdb holds only the in-frame ones, with some missing. Here the sample spans 20,000 or so clones, roughly half being singletons. Here the sequenced sample was tumor tissue, taken from a patient whose treatment included radiotherapy and nephrectomy. The receptors shown here come from a woman in her forties or fifties with renal cell carcinoma.

The CDR3 spells CASSDGVTATNEKLFF. CDR3 bases: TGTGCCAGCAGTGATGGGGTGACGGCAACTAATGAAAAACTGTTTTTT. V is TRBV6-1 and J is TRBJ1-4; the D is unclear. CDR1 is MNHNS, CDR2 SASEGT, per germline. Trimming removed 3 bases at V and 0 bases at J, with 11 bases between. This CDR3 has 16 residues.

The chain joins TRBV6-6 to TRBJ1-3, with TRBD1 identical over 7 bases. Germline V lookup: CDR1 MNHNY, CDR2 SVGAGI (reference sequence). The CDR3 spans 13 residues. Trimming at V came to 6 bases and at J to 4 bases, leaving 3 bases not matched to a gene. The CDR3 region has the DNA TGTGCCAGCAGCGGGACAGAAGGAAACACCATATATTTT. Its translation is CASSGTEGNTIYF.

This chain joins TRBV7-9 and TRBJ2-1, with D unresolved. The germline V gene encodes CDR1 SEHNR and CDR2 FQNEAQ (reference sequence). The germline V and J ends were trimmed by 2 bases and 6 bases, with 8 bases remaining between them. The CDR3 loop spans 13 amino acids. CDR3 bases: TGTGCCAGCAGCTTACTTTCAGGCAATGAGCAGTTCTTC. It codes for CASSLLSGNEQFF.

The chain links TRBV6-4 to TRBJ2-3; D not certain. Germline values: CDR1 MRHNA, CDR2 SNTAGT. The CDR3 extends over 16 amino acids. Trimming removed 5 bases at V and 1 base at J, with 16 bases between. Here the CDR3 reads CASSLNRAPGTDTQYF. The CDR3 DNA follows: TGTGCCAGCAGTTTAAACCGGGCCCCGGGCACAGATACGCAGTATTTT.

By its share, this clone is medium-sized. J is TRBJ2-1 and V is TRBV5-1; TRBD2 agrees at 15 bases. Looked up from germline, CDR1 is SGHRS and CDR2 is YFSETQ. The CDR3 loop spans 18 amino acids. With V trimmed by 3 bases and J by 8 bases, 12 bases remained unmatched. CDR3 amino acids: CASSSGLAGGYGSDEQFF. Written as DNA, the CDR3 is TGCGCCAGCAGCTCGGGACTAGCGGGGGGCTATGGTTCCGATGAGCAGTTCTTC. The variable domain in full, completed from reference TRBV5-1 and TRBJ2-1, reads KAGVTQTPRYLIKTRGQQVTLSCSPISGHRSVSWYQQTPGQGLQFLFEYFSETQRNKGNFPGRFSGRQFSNSRSEMNVSTLELGDSALYLCASSSGLAGGYGSDEQFFGPGTRLTVL.

This clone was seen a few times. The same CDR3 is also encoded by other DNA sequences in this sample. CDR3 sequence reads: CASSVNRVSNQPQHF. CDR3 coding DNA: TGTGCCAGCAGTGTTAACAGGGTTAGCAATCAGCCCCAGCATTTT. The chain joins TRBV2 to TRBJ1-5; a weak D match, TRBD1 (6 bases). The CDR3 spans 15 residues. Trimming removed 4 bases from V and 0 bases from J, with 10 bases in between. CDR1 is SNHLY and CDR2 is FYNNEI in the germline V gene.

The V gene is TRBV5-1, the J gene TRBJ1-1; tentatively, D is TRBD1 (5 bases). From germline, CDR1 is SGHRS and CDR2 YFSETQ. The CDR3 has 15 residues. The ends were cut back, 2 bases at V and 5 bases at J, with 16 bases in the middle. CDR3 bases: TGCGCCAGCAGCTTTCGGTCCAGGGAGGTGACTGAAGCTTTCTTT. Translating it yields CASSFRSREVTEAFF.

This clone was recorded a few times. The V gene is TRBV4-2, the J gene TRBJ1-2, with a possible D match to TRBD1 (6 bases). V lost 2 bases and J 2 bases, leaving 12 bases between the germline ends. Germline CDR1 LGHNA, CDR2 YNFKEQ. This CDR3 is 15 amino acids long. The CDR3 nucleotides read TGTGCCAGCAGCCAACAGGACAGCAGCAACTATGGCTACACCTTC. Its translation is CASSQQDSSNYGYTF.

This clone has at least ten counts. The chain has TRBV5-1 and TRBJ1-3; 7 bases align to TRBD1. CDR1 is SGHRS and CDR2 is YFSETQ in the germline V gene. This CDR3 contains 14 residues. V trimming: 4 bases; J trimming: 4 bases; junction bases outside the gene matches: 5. CDR3 in amino acids: CASSPGGQGNTIYF. In DNA form, the CDR3 reads TGCGCCAGCAGCCCGGGGGGACAGGGAAACACCATATATTTT.

This chain connects TRBV6-6 to TRBJ1-5; D unresolved. CDR1 and CDR2 from the germline V gene are MNHNY and SVGAGI (reference sequence). V was clipped by 5 bases and J by 3 bases, with 11 bases between them. CDR3 length: 14 amino acids. This CDR3 is CASSPNLHNQPQHF. The DNA of the CDR3 is TGTGCCAGCAGTCCCAACTTGCACAATCAGCCCCAGCATTTT.

The chain links TRBV6-1 to TRBJ1-1, with a tentative D call TRBD1 (5 bases). CDR3 size: 14 residues. CDR1 is MNHNS and CDR2 is SASEGT in the germline V gene. V was clipped by 10 bases and J by 3 bases, with 18 bases between them. Here the CDR3 reads CATNKRGGDTEAFF. CDR3 nucleotides: TGTGCCACCAATAAACGGGGGGGAGACACTGAAGCTTTCTTT.

This clone was seen once. V gene TRBV5-3 combines with J gene TRBJ2-6; D perhaps matches TRBD2 (6 bases). TRBV5-3 is known as an ORF, though its function is uncertain. The CDR3 has 13 residues. With 5 bases removed from V and 12 bases from J, the gap between germline ends came to 15 bases. For the CDR3, the DNA is TGTGCCAGAAGTTGGGGGGAACCCACCGTCCTGACTTTC. Its protein is CARSWGEPTVLTF.